A selection of T cell receptor beta chains follows, all from one sample in a study of technical replicates of blood from a handful of donors. Libraries were prepared by immunoSEQ multiplex PCR; TCRdb keeps only in-frame clonotypes and omits some of them. Of 74,000 or so clones listed, around 94% are singletons. The sequencing sample was made of T cells isolated from PBMCs. The receptors originated from a human donor in good health. CDR3s include the opening cysteine and the closing phenylalanine or tryptophan. Each record gives: V gene, J gene, D gene, clone size, CDR3 DNA, CDR3 protein. The D gene is left open where the match is weak. Only some rows state a clone size, as once, few, many or a class for expanded clones.

>TRBV30|TRBJ1-5|TRBD1|.
TGTGCCTGCGAATCCGGGACAGGGGGTCAGCCCCAGCATTTT
CACESGTGGQPQHF
>TRBV27|TRBJ2-7|.|.
TGTGCCAGCAGTTTCGCGATCTCCTACGAGCAGTACTTC
CASSFAISYEQYF
>TRBV7-8|TRBJ2-7|TRBD2|.
TGTGCCAGCAGCCGAGGGTTGGGGGGGACTAGCGACTACGAGCAGTACTTC
CASSRGLGGTSDYEQYF
>TRBV29-1|TRBJ1-1|TRBD1|.
TGCAGCGTGGATGCGGGACAGGGTAGGACTGAAGCTTTCTTT
CSVDAGQGRTEAFF
>TRBV7-3|TRBJ2-3|TRBD2|.
TGTGCCAGCAGCCAGAGGACTAGCGAGTTCACAGATACGCAGTATTTT
CASSQRTSEFTDTQYF
>TRBV27|TRBJ2-5|TRBD2|.
TGTGCCAGCAGTTCCCTCCGACTAGCCTGGCCGTGGACCCAGTACTTC
CASSSLRLAWPWTQYF
>TRBV6-5|TRBJ2-1|.|once
TGTGCCAGCAGTTACAACTTCCTAGTTGGGAATGAGCAGTTCTTC
CASSYNFLVGNEQFF
>TRBV28|TRBJ2-5|TRBD2|.
TGTGCCAGCAAGAAGGGAGGGTACCGGGGGGAGACCCAGTACTTC
CASKKGGYRGETQYF
>TRBV4-1|TRBJ1-2|TRBD1|.
TGCGCCAGCACCCTTGACAGGGCGAGAGGCTACACCTTC
CASTLDRARGYTF
>TRBV27|TRBJ2-7|TRBD1|.
TGTGCCAGCAGGCTAACAGGGGGAAACTACGAGCAGTACTTC
CASRLTGGNYEQYF
>TRBV5-6|TRBJ2-7|.|.
TGTGCCAGCAGCTTCCCGGGGATGACCTACGAGCAGTACTTC
CASSFPGMTYEQYF
>TRBV7-2|TRBJ2-1|TRBD2|.
TGTGCCAGCAGCCCGGGACTAGCGGAGCAGTTCTTC
CASSPGLAEQFF
>TRBV10-3|TRBJ2-7|TRBD2|.
TGTGCCATCAGTGGGGGAGGGGAGCAGTACTTC
CAISGGGEQYF